This passage covers 20 T cell receptor beta chains from one sample sequenced in a study of T-cell memory formation after mild COVID-19. Using its own MiXCR run on the 5' RACE reads, TCRdb lists one record per CDR3 protein. Among about 600,000 distinct CDR3 sequences, less than 25% were seen once, and the ten largest hold 7.5% to 9.5%. Sequencing was performed on PBMCs or a T cell subset sorted from them (not recorded which). The origin of the receptors is an adult woman who had mild COVID-19 (a few samples of this study predate the infection). Cell type and time point are not known.

This clonotype was observed at least ten times. This sequence joins TRBV7-2 and TRBJ1-1; D is perhaps TRBD1 (5 bases). CDR1 is SGHTA, CDR2 FQGNSA, per germline. V gave up 6 bases and J gave up 1 base, with 12 bases separating them. The CDR3 loop spans 14 amino acids. The CDR3: CASSFQGRNTEAFF. Here the CDR3 DNA reads TGTGCCAGCAGTTTCCAGGGACGGAACACTGAAGCTTTCTTT.

The table lists this clonotype with a few counts. This chain links TRBV12-3 or TRBV12-4 with TRBJ1-1; 10 nucleotides agree with TRBD1. The CDR3 runs 15 residues. With V trimmed by 5 bases and J by 11 bases, 14 bases remained unmatched. The CDR3, as DNA: TGTGCCAGCAGTCCCTCGGGACAGGGGAAAATGAACGCTTTCTTT. It translates to CASSPSGQGKMNAFF.

This clonotype was detected a few times. This chain connects TRBV4-2 to TRBJ2-6; D not certain. The germline CDR1 and CDR2 sequences are LGHNA and YNFKEQ. The V gene lost 0 bases and the J gene lost 0 bases, with 6 bases spanning the gap. The CDR3 runs 16 residues. In DNA form, the CDR3 reads TGTGCCAGCAGCCAAGATATGAGCTCTGGGGCCAACGTCCTGACTTTC. As protein: CASSQDMSSGANVLTF.

CDR3 DNA sequence: TGTGCCAGCAGTCCAGGGACTAGCGGGAGACACGAGCAGTACTTC. This gives the protein CASSPGTSGRHEQYF. The V and J genes are TRBV6-5 and TRBJ2-7, with 14 bases that match TRBD2. The CDR3 contains 15 residues. Germline CDR1 is MNHEY and CDR2 is SVGAGI. With V trimmed by 5 bases and J by 5 bases, 5 bases remained unmatched.

The V call is TRBV9, the J call TRBJ2-6, with TRBD1 as a possible D gene (6 bases). There are 14 residues in the CDR3. Germline values: CDR1 SGDLS, CDR2 YYNGEE. Between the trimmed V and J ends, which lost 4 bases and 6 bases, there was a span of 11 bases. DNA of the CDR3: TGTGCCAGCAGCTTATACAGGGAGGCCAACGTCCTGACTTTC. Residues: CASSLYREANVLTF.

The V call is TRBV2, the J call TRBJ1-5; D is perhaps TRBD1 (5 bases). The CDR3 extends over 14 amino acids. Deletions cut 10 bases from V and 2 bases from J, with 15 bases between. CDR1 SNHLY and CDR2 FYNNEI come from the germline V gene. The CDR3 DNA sequence: TGTGCCACCTCACTCGTGGGGGGCAATCAGCCCCAGCATTTT. Encoded protein: CATSLVGGNQPQHF.

V gene TRBV7-3 combines with J gene TRBJ1-1, with D possibly being TRBD1 (5 bases). The V gene lost 0 bases and the J gene lost 1 base, with 6 bases spanning the gap. This CDR3 comprises 14 residues. CDR1 and CDR2 (germline): SGHTA, FQGTGA. CDR3 protein: CASSLTRGNTEAFF. The DNA for the CDR3 is TGTGCCAGCAGCTTAACGAGGGGGAACACTGAAGCTTTCTTT. The full variable domain, in which reference TRBV7-3 and TRBJ1-1 provide the parts outside the CDR3, is GAGVSQTPSNKVTEKGKYVELRCDPISGHTALYWYRQSLGQGPEFLIYFQGTGAADDSGLPNDRFFAVRPEGSVSTLKIQRTERGDSAVYLCASSLTRGNTEAFFGQGTRLTVV.

This clonotype was picked up a small number of times. The chain couples TRBV11-3 to TRBJ2-5, with D possibly being TRBD1 (5 bases). Germline lookup yields CDR1 SGHNT and CDR2 YENEEA. This CDR3 has 12 amino acids. V was shortened by 4 bases and J by 5 bases, with 8 bases between the two germline ends. The CDR3 bases are TGTGCCAGCAGCTCGACAGTTGAGACCCAGTACTTC. This codes for CASSSTVETQYF. The full variable domain, with the rest looked up from reference TRBV11-3 and TRBJ2-5, is EAGVVQSPRYKIIEKKQPVAFWCNPISGHNTLYWYLQNLGQGPELLIRYENEEAVDDSQLPKDRFSAERLKGVDSTLKIQPAELGDSAVYLCASSSTVETQYFGPGTRLLVL.

This clonotype showed up just a few times. V gene TRBV7-2 combines with J gene TRBJ1-4; 10 bases agree with TRBD1. Germline V gene data show CDR1 as SGHTA and CDR2 as FQGNSA. The CDR3 is 15 residues long. Unmatched junction bases numbered 9, after V lost 6 bases and J lost 8 bases. The CDR3 nucleotides read TGTGCCAGCAGAGTAGGGACAGGGGCTCGGGAAAAACTGTTTTTT. Its translation is CASRVGTGAREKLFF.

This sequence joins TRBV19 and TRBJ1-1, with D hard to call. Germline CDR1 reads LNHDA; CDR2 reads SQIVND (reference sequence). The CDR3 has 14 amino acids. V was cut by 4 bases and J by 4 bases, with 13 bases left in between. The CDR3 protein is CASSTERLVTEAFF. The CDR3, as DNA: TGTGCCAGTAGTACAGAGAGGTTGGTCACTGAAGCTTTCTTT.

The V call is TRBV24-1, the J call TRBJ1-1, with a weak D call TRBD1 (5 bases). The CDR3 consists of 13 residues. V was cut by 4 bases and J by 11 bases, with 16 bases left in between. Looked up from germline, CDR1 is KGHDR and CDR2 is SFDVKD. The CDR3 reads CATSDFDSYGAFF. The CDR3 nucleotides read TGTGCCACCAGTGACTTTGACAGTTACGGGGCTTTCTTT.

Only a few counts were recorded for this clonotype. The chain recombines TRBV6-5 with TRBJ1-1; TRBD1 agrees at 9 bases. The J segment lost 7 bases and the V segment lost 0 bases, leaving 6 bases of the junction unmatched. The germline gives CDR1 MNHEY, CDR2 SVGAGI. This CDR3 has 15 amino acids. The CDR3 DNA follows: TGTGCCAGCAGTTACTCCGGGACAGGGTATGATGAAGCTTTCTTT. The encoded protein is CASSYSGTGYDEAFF.

The V gene is TRBV4-1, the J gene TRBJ2-2; no reliable D call. The CDR3 extends over 15 amino acids. The ends were cut back, 1 base at V and 7 bases at J, with 13 bases in the middle. Germline lookup yields CDR1 MGHRA and CDR2 YSYEKL. The CDR3 sequence: CASSQVGSIGGELFF. Written as DNA, the CDR3 is TGCGCCAGCAGCCAAGTCGGGTCCATAGGCGGGGAGCTGTTTTTT.

The table lists this clonotype with a few counts. V and J are TRBV7-8 and TRBJ2-7, with TRBD1 as a possible D gene (6 bases). V was clipped by 1 base and J by 0 bases, with 10 bases between them. CDR1 is SGHVS, CDR2 FQNEAQ, per germline. This CDR3 comprises 15 residues. The CDR3: CASSLGTVSSYEQYF. The CDR3 DNA is TGTGCCAGCAGCTTAGGGACAGTTAGCTCCTACGAGCAGTACTTC.

In its sample, this clonotype was seen a few times. The genes are TRBV28 and TRBJ2-7, with 8 bases that match TRBD2. The J segment lost 1 base and the V segment lost 5 bases, leaving 7 bases of the junction unmatched. Looked up from germline, CDR1 is MDHEN and CDR2 is SYDVKM. The CDR3 has 15 amino acids. CDR3 bases: TGTGCCAGCAGTGGACCGGGACTAGGGTCCTACGAGCAGTACTTC. It codes for CASSGPGLGSYEQYF. The whole variable domain, remainder taken from reference TRBV28 and TRBJ2-7, is DVKVTQSSRYLVKRTGEKVFLECVQDMDHENMFWYRQDPGLGLRLIYFSYDVKMKEKGDIPEGYSVSREKKERFSLILESASTNQTSMYLCASSGPGLGSYEQYFGPGTRLTVT.

There are a few counts of this clonotype. This chain connects TRBV2 to TRBJ2-3, with a tentative D call TRBD2 (6 bases). Per germline, CDR1 SNHLY and CDR2 FYNNEI. Trimming cost V 7 bases and J 7 bases, with 21 bases left between them. The CDR3 length is 15 residues. In DNA, the CDR3 is TGTGCCAGCATCAGGGCGGGGTCAGACCAAAATACGCAGTATTTT. Its translation: CASIRAGSDQNTQYF. The full variable domain, with the rest looked up from reference TRBV2 and TRBJ2-3, is EPEVTQTPSHQVTQMGQEVILRCVPISNHLYFYWYRQILGQKVEFLVSFYNNEISEKSEIFDDQFSVERPDGSNFTLKIRSTKLEDSAMYFCASIRAGSDQNTQYFGPGTRLTVL.

This clonotype was found a few times. The chain links TRBV13 to TRBJ2-1; D remains unclear. V was shortened by 2 bases and J by 0 bases, with 8 bases between the two germline ends. Germline loops: CDR1 PRHDT, CDR2 FYEKMQ (reference sequence). This CDR3 spans 15 amino acids. Here the CDR3 reads CASSLRHSSYNEQFF. The CDR3 coding sequence is TGTGCCAGCAGCTTACGCCACAGCTCCTACAATGAGCAGTTCTTC.

There are a few counts of this clonotype. The gene calls are TRBV12-3 or TRBV12-4 and TRBJ2-3; 10 bases agree with TRBD2. This CDR3 has 18 residues. V trimming: 3 bases; J trimming: 3 bases; junction bases outside the gene matches: 12. The CDR3 DNA follows: TGTGCCAGCAGTTTTACTCAGGTTAGCGGGAGGTGGACAGATACGCAGTATTTT. Its translation: CASSFTQVSGRWTDTQYF.

This clonotype appeared a few times. The genes are TRBV6-1 and TRBJ2-1; TRBD2 agrees at 10 bases. V shed 6 bases, J shed 5 bases, and the junction held 13 bases outside the gene matches. The CDR3 extends over 17 amino acids. Germline assignment: CDR1 MNHNS and CDR2 SASEGT. The CDR3 sequence: CASSLRPSGSRDNEQFF. CDR3 in DNA: TGTGCCAGCAGCCTAAGACCTAGCGGGAGTAGGGACAATGAGCAGTTCTTC.

A few counts support this clonotype. The chain couples TRBV15 to TRBJ2-3; D possibly corresponds to TRBD1 (6 bases). This CDR3 is built from 15 residues. Germline values: CDR1 LNHNV, CDR2 YYDKDF (reference sequence). V was pared by 1 base and J by 3 bases, with 11 bases between. The CDR3 is CATSRVQGLTDTQYF. Written as DNA, the CDR3 is TGTGCCACCAGCAGAGTACAGGGATTAACAGATACGCAGTATTTT. Filled out from reference TRBV15 and TRBJ2-3, the complete variable domain reads DAMVIQNPRYQVTQFGKPVTLSCSQTLNHNVMYWYQQKSSQAPKLLFHYYDKDFNNEADTPDNFQSRRPNTSFCFLDIRSPGLGDTAMYLCATSRVQGLTDTQYFGPGTRLTVL.